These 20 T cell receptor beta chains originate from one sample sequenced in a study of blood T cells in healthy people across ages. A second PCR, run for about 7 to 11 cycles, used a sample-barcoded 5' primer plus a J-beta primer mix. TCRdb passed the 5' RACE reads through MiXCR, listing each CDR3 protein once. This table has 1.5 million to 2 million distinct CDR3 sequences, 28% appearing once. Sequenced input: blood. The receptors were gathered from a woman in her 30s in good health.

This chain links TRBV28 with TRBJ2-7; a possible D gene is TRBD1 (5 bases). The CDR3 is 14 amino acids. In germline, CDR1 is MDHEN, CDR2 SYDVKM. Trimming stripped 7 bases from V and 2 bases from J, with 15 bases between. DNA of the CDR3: TGTGCCAGCACCCTCGACAGCCTAACCTACGAGCAGTACTTC. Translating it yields CASTLDSLTYEQYF.

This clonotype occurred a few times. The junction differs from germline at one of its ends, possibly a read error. In DNA form, the CDR3 reads TGCGCCGGCAGCGTAACCGGGACGAGGGAAGAGACCCAGTACTTC. It yields the protein CAGSVTGTREETQYF. The V gene is TRBV5-1, the J gene TRBJ2-5; tentatively, D is TRBD1 or TRBD2 (5 bases each). There are 15 residues in the CDR3. Germline CDR1 is SGHRS and CDR2 is YFSETQ.

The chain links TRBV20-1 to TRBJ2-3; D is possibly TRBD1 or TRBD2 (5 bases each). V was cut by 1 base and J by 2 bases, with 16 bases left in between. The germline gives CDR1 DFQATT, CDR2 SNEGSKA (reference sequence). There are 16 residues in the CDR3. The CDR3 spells CSARVTPGRFTDTQYF. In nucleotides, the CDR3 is TGCAGTGCTAGAGTTACCCCGGGACGGTTCACAGATACGCAGTATTTT.

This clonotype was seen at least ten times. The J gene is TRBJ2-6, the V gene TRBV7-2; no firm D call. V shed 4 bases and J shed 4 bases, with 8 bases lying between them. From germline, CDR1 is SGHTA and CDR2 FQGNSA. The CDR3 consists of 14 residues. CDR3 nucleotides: TGTGCCAGCAGCTACACCCCGGGGGCCAACGTCCTGACTTTC. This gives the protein CASSYTPGANVLTF.

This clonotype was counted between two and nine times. The CDR3 loop is CSASLLAGGWHTQYF. CDR3 DNA sequence: TGCAGTGCTAGCTTACTAGCGGGAGGGTGGCATACGCAGTATTTT. The chain links TRBV20-1 to TRBJ2-3, with 13 nucleotides matching TRBD2. CDR1 is DFQATT and CDR2 is SNEGSKA in the germline V gene (reference sequence). The J segment lost 7 bases and the V segment lost 3 bases, leaving 7 bases of the junction unmatched. The CDR3 covers 15 residues.

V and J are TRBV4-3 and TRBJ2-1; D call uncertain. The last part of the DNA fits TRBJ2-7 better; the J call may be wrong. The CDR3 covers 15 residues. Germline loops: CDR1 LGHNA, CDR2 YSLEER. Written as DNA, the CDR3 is TGCGCCAGCAGCCAAGAGTGGAAAATATACAATGAGCAGTACTTC. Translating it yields CASSQEWKIYNEQYF.

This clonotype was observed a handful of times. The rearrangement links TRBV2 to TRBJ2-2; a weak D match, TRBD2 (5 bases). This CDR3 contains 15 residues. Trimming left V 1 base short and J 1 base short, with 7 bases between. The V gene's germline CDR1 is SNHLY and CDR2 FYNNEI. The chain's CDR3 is CASSEGTLNTGELFF. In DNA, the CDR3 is TGTGCCAGCAGTGAAGGGACTCTGAACACCGGGGAGCTGTTTTTT. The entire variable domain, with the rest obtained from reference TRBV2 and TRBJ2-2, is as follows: EPEVTQTPSHQVTQMGQEVILRCVPISNHLYFYWYRQILGQKVEFLVSFYNNEISEKSEIFDDQFSVERPDGSNFTLKIRSTKLEDSAMYFCASSEGTLNTGELFFGEGSRLTVL.

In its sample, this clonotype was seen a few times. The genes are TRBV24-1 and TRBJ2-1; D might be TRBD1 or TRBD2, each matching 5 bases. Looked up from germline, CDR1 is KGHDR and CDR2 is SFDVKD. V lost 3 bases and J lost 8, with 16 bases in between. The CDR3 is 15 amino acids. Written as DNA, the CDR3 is TGTGCCACCAGTGATCACCGGGACCTGCAACATGAGCAGTTCTTC. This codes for CATSDHRDLQHEQFF.

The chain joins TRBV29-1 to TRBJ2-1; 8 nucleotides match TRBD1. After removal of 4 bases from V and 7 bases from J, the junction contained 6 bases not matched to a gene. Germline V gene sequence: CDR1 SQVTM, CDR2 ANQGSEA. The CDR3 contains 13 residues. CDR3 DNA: TGCAGCGTTGTGGACAGGGTCGGAAATGAGCAGTTCTTC. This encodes CSVVDRVGNEQFF.

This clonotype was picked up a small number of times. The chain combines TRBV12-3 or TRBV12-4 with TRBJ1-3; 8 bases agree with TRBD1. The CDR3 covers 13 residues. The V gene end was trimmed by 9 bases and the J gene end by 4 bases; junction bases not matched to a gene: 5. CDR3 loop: CASRTGSGNTIYF. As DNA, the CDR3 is TGTGCCAGTAGGACAGGGTCAGGAAACACCATATATTTT.

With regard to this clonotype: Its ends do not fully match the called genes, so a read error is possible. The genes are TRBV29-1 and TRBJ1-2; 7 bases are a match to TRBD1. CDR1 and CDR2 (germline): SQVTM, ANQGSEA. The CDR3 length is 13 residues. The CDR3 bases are TGCAGCGTTGAACGGGCAGGGGGGTATGACTACACCTTC. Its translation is CSVERAGGYDYTF.

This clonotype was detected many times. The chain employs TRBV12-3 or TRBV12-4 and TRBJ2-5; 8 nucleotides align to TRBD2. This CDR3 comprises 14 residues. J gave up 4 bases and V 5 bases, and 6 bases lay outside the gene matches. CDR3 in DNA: TGTGCCAGCAGTCCTCGGGGGGGCGGAGAGACCCAGTACTTC. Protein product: CASSPRGGGETQYF.

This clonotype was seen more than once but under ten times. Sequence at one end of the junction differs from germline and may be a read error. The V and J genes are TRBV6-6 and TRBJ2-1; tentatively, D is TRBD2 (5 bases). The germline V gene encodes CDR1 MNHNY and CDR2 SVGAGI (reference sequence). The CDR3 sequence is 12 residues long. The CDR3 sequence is CASAEVGNEQFF. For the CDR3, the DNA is TGTGCCAGTGCGGAGGTAGGGAATGAACAGTTCTTC.

Here the CDR3 reads CASRQLAGATGEQYF. CDR3 coding DNA: TGTGCCAGCAGGCAACTAGCGGGAGCCACGGGGGAGCAGTACTTC. This chain joins TRBV2 and TRBJ2-7; TRBD2 aligns across 11 bases. The germline V gene encodes CDR1 SNHLY and CDR2 FYNNEI. The CDR3 length is 15 residues. Trimming took 6 bases from V and 7 from J; bases not matched to a gene: 11.

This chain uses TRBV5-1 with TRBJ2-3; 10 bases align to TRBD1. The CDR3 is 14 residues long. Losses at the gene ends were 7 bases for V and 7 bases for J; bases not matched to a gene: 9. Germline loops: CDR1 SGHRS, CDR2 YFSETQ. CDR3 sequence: CASGRQGARNTQYF. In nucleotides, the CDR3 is TGCGCCAGCGGCCGACAGGGGGCGCGAAATACGCAGTATTTT.

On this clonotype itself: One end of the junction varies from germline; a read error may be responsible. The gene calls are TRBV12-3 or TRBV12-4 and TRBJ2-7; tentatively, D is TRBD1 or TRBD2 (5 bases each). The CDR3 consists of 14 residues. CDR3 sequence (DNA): TGTGCCGGCAGGGACGGCGGCGCCTCCTACGAGCAGTACTTC. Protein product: CAGRDGGASYEQYF.

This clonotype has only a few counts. CDR3 sequence: CASSNVAGEIDNEQFF. CDR3 nucleotides: TGTGCCAGCAGCAACGTAGCGGGGGAGATTGACAATGAGCAGTTCTTC. The chain carries TRBV27 and TRBJ2-1, with 9 bases matching TRBD2. The ends lost 6 bases at V and 5 bases at J; junction bases unmatched: 11. This CDR3 comprises 16 residues. Germline CDR1 MNHEY, CDR2 SMNVEV (reference sequence).

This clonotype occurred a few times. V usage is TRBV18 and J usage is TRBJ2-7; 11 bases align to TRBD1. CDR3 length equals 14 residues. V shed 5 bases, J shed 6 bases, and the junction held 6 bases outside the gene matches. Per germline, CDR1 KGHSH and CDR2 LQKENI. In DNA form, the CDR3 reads TGTGCCAGCTCAACGGACAGGGGGCTTTCCGAGCAGTACTTC. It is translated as CASSTDRGLSEQYF.

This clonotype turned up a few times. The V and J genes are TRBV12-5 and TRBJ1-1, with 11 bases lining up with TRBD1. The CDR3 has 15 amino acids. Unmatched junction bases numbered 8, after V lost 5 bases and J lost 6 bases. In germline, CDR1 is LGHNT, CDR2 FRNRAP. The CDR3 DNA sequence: TGTGCTAGTGGTCGCGGGACAGGGGGATCCTCTGAAGCTTTCTTT. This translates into CASGRGTGGSSEAFF.

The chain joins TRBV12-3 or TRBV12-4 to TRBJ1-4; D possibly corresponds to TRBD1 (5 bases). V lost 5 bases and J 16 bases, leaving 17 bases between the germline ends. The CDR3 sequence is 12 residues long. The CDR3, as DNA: TGTGCCAGCAGTCCGCTGAGGGAGGGACGGTTTTTT. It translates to CASSPLREGRFF.